This TCR beta chain was profiled in a study of blood T cell repertoires in COVID-19. Study details: Acute and convalescent COVID-19 samples came from the United States, Italy and Spain. T cells, B-cell-depleted T cells, or PBMCs provided the cDNA or gDNA that served as material.

CDR3 length: 13 residues. Per germline, CDR1 MGHRA and CDR2 YSYEKL. V lost 4 bases and J lost 2, with 7 bases in between. Authors' analysis steps: The assay estimated nucleated cells by amplifying reference gene primers. Method: immunoSEQ multiplex PCR; TCRdb's copy keeps in-frame clones and lacks some. The DNA was the basis for D and trimming; V, J and clone size are from that table. Of tens of thousands of clones in the sample, about 78% were seen once. Sequenced sample: peripheral blood. The receptor was derived from a man aged 80 or over with acute or convalescent COVID-19. This chain connects TRBV4-1 to TRBJ2-3; no clear D. The CDR3 spells CASSRGDTDTQYF. The CDR3 coding sequence is TGCGCCAGCAGCCGCGGTGACACAGATACGCAGTATTTT.